The clone carrying this TCR beta chain was picked up many times. TCRdb re-derived calls from the 5' RACE reads in MiXCR, one entry per CDR3 protein. Among about 200,000 distinct CDR3 sequences listed, approximately 3.2% were seen once. The sample belongs to a study of T cells after yellow fever vaccination. V was pared by 3 bases and J by 3 bases, with 9 bases between. Looked up from germline, CDR1 is KGHSH and CDR2 is LQKENI. The CDR3 covers 14 residues. This sample comprised CD4+ T cells sorted from PBMCs, obtained 10 days after the yellow fever booster vaccination. V and J are TRBV18 and TRBJ2-1, with D uncertain. This sequence was found in a young man who received the YFV17D yellow fever vaccine. The CDR3 loop reads CASSPGLRYNEQFF. DNA for the CDR3: TGTGCCAGCTCACCTGGGTTGCGCTACAATGAGCAGTTCTTC.